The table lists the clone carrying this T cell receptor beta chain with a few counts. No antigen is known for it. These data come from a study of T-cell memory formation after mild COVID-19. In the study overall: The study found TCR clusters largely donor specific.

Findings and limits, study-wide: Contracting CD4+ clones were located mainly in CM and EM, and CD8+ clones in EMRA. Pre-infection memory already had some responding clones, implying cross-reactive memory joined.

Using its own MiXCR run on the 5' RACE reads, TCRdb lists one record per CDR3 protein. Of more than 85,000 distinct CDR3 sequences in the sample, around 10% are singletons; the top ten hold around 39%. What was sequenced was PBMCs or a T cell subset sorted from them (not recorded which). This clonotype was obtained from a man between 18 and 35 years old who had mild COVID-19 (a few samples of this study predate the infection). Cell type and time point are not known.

CDR3 amino acids: CATSDRGEQFF. In DNA form, the CDR3 reads TGTGCCACCAGTGATCGCGGGGAGCAGTTCTTC. The rearrangement joins TRBV24-1 to TRBJ2-1, with TRBD2 as a possible D gene (5 bases). The CDR3 has 11 amino acids. V dropped 3 bases and J dropped 10 bases, with 6 bases sitting between them. Looked up from germline, CDR1 is KGHDR and CDR2 is SFDVKD.